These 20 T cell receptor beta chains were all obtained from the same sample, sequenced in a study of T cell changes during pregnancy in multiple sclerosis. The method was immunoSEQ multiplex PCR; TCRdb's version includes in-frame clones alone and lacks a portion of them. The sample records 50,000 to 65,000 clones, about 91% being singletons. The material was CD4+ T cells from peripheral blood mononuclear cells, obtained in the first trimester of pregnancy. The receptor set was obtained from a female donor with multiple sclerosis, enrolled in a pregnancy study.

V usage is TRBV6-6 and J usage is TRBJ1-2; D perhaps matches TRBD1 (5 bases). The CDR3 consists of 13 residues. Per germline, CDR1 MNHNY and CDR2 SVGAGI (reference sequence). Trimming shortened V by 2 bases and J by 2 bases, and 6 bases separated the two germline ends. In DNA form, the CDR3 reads TGTGCCAGCAGTTACCGACAGAACTATGGCTACACCTTC. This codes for CASSYRQNYGYTF.

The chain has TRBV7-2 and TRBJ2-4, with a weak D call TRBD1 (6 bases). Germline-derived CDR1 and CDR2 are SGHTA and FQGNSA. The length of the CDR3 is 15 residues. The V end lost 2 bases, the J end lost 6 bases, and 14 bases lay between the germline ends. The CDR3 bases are TGTGCCAGCAGCTTAAAACGGGACACGGGAAACATTCAGTACTTC. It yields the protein CASSLKRDTGNIQYF. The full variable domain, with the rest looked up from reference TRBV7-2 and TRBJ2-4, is GAGVSQSPSNKVTEKGKDVELRCDPISGHTALYWYRQSLGQGLEFLIYFQGNSAPDKSGLPSDRFSAERTGGSVSTLTIQRTQQEDSAVYLCASSLKRDTGNIQYFGAGTRLSVL.

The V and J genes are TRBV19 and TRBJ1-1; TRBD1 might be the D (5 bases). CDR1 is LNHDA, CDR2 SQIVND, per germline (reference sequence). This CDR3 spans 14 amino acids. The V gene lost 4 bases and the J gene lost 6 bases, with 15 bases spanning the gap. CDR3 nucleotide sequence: TGTGCCAGTAGTAGCCTCTCAGGGTCCGCTGAAGCTTTCTTT. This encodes CASSSLSGSAEAFF.

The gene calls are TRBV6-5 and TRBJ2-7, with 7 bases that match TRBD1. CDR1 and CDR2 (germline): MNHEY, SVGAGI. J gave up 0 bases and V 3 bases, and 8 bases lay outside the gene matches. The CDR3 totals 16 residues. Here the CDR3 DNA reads TGTGCCAGCAGTTATTCGGCCGGGGACAGCTCCTACGAGCAGTACTTC. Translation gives CASSYSAGDSSYEQYF.

The CDR3 spells CASSPRGRGSTDTQYF. CDR3 DNA: TGTGCCAGCAGCCCTCGGGGCAGGGGAAGCACAGATACGCAGTATTTT. The J gene is TRBJ2-3, the V gene TRBV14, with a possible D match to TRBD1 (6 bases). CDR3 length equals 16 residues. Trimming shortened V by 4 bases and J by 0 bases, and 14 bases separated the two germline ends. Germline loops: CDR1 SGHDN, CDR2 FVKESK. Full variable domain (remainder filled in from reference TRBV14 and TRBJ2-3): EAGVTQFPSHSVIEKGQTVTLRCDPISGHDNLYWYRRVMGKEIKFLLHFVKESKQDESGMPNNRFLAERTGGTYSTLKVQPAELEDSGVYFCASSPRGRGSTDTQYFGPGTRLTVL.

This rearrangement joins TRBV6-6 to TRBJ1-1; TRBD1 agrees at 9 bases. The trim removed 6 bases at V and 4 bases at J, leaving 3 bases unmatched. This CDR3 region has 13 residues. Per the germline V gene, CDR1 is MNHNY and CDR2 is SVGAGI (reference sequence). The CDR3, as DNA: TGTGCCAGCAGGCCACAGGGGGCCACTGAAGCTTTCTTT. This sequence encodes CASRPQGATEAFF.

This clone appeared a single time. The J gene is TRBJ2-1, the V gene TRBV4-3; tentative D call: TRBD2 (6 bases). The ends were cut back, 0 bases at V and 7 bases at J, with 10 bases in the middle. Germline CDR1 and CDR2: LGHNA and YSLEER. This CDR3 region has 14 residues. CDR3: CASSQEIGGNEQFF. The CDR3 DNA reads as TGCGCCAGCAGCCAAGAGATTGGGGGGAATGAGCAGTTCTTC.

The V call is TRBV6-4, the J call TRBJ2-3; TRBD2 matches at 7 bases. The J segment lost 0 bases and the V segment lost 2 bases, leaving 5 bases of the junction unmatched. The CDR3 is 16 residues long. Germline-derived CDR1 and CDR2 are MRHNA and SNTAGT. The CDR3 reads CASSDRSSGSTDTQYF. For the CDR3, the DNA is TGTGCCAGCAGTGACCGGTCTAGCGGTAGCACAGATACGCAGTATTTT.

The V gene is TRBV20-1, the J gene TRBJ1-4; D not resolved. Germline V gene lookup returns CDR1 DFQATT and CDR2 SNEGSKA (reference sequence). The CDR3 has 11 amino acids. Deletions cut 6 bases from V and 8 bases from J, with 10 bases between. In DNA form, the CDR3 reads TGCAGTGCGAATACGGAGGAAAAACTGTTTTTT. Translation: CSANTEEKLFF.

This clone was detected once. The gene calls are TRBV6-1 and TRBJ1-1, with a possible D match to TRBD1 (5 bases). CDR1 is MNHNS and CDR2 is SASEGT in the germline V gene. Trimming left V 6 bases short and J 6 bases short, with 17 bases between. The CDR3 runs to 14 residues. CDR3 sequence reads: CASRNPDRDPEAFF. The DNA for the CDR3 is TGTGCCAGCAGAAACCCCGACAGAGATCCTGAAGCTTTCTTT.

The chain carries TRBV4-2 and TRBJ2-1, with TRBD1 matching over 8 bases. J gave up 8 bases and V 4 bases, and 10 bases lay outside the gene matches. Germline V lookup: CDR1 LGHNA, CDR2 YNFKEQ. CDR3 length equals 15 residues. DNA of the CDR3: TGTGCCAGCAGCCTGGGACAGGACACTATAGATGAGCAGTTCTTC. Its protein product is CASSLGQDTIDEQFF.

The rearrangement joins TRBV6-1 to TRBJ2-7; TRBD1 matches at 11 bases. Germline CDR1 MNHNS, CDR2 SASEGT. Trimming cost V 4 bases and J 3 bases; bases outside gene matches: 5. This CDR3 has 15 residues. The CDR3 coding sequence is TGTGCCAGCAGTGGAGGGGGACAGGGGGGCTACGAGCAGTACTTC. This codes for CASSGGGQGGYEQYF.

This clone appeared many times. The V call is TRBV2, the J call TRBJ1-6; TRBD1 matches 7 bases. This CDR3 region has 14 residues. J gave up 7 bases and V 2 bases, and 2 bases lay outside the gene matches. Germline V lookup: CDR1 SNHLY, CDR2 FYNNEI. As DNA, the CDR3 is TGTGCCAGCAGTGAATACAGGGGAAATTCACCCCTCCACTTT. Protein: CASSEYRGNSPLHF.

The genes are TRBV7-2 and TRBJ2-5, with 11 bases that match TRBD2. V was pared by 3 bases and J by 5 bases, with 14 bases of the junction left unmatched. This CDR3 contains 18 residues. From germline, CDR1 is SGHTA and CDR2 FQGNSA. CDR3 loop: CASSLGGLAGGQGETQYF. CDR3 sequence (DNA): TGTGCCAGCAGCTTGGGCGGGCTAGCGGGGGGCCAGGGGGAGACCCAGTACTTC. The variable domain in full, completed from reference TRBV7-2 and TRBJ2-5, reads GAGVSQSPSNKVTEKGKDVELRCDPISGHTALYWYRQSLGQGLEFLIYFQGNSAPDKSGLPSDRFSAERTGGSVSTLTIQRTQQEDSAVYLCASSLGGLAGGQGETQYFGPGTRLLVL.

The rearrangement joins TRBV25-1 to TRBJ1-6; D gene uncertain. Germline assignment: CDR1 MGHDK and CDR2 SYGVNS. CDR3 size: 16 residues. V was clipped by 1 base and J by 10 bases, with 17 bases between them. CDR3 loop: CASSESATRLFSPLHF. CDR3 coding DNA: TGTGCCAGCAGTGAATCCGCGACCCGACTGTTCTCACCCCTCCACTTT.

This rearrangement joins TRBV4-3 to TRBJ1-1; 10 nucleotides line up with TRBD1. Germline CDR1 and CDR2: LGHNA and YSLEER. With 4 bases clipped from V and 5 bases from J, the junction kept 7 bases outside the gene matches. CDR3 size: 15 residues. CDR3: CASSLETGGGTEAFF. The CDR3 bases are TGCGCCAGCAGCCTGGAGACAGGGGGCGGAACTGAAGCTTTCTTT.

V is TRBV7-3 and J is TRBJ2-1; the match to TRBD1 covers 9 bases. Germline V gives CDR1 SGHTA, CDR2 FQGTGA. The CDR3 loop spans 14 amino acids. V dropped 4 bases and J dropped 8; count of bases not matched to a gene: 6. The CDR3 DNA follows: TGTGCCAGCAGCTGGGACAGGGTACGCGATGAGCAGTTCTTC. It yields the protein CASSWDRVRDEQFF.

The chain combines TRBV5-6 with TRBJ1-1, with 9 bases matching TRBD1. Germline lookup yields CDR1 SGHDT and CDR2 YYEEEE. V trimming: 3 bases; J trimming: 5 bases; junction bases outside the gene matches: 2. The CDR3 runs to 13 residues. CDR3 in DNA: TGTGCCAGCAGCTGGGACAGGGCGACTGAAGCTTTCTTT. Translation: CASSWDRATEAFF.

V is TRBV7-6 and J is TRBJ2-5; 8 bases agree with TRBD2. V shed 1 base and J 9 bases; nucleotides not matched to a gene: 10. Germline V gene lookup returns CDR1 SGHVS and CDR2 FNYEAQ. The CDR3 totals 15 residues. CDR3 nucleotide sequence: TGTGCCAGCAGCTTAGGGGATAGCGGGGCTTCGGCCCAGTACTTC. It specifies CASSLGDSGASAQYF.

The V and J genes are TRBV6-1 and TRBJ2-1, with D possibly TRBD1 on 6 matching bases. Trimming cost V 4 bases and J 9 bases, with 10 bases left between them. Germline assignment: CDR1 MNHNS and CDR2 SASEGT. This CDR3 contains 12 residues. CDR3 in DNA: TGTGCCAGCAGTGGAGCCAGGGGTGAGCAGTTCTTC. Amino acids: CASSGARGEQFF.